The T cell receptor (beta chain) described here comes from a study of tumor and adjacent non-tumor tissue in lung cancer. Study context: The cohort had 12 adenocarcinoma, a couple of squamous cell and 1 small cell patients. Millions of productive TCRbeta reads were obtained per sample on average. The study's findings and limits: Top 100 clones took a larger repertoire share in normal lung.

The template was RNA from unsorted bulk tissue. The normal lung tissue was taken more than 3 cm from the tumor edge. Between August and November 2014, newly diagnosed, chemotherapy-naive lung cancer patients underwent thoracic surgery in China. TCRbeta libraries were built with three rounds of nested PCR, modified from ARM-PCR. TCRdb called the multiplex PCR reads again in MiXCR, with one record for every CDR3 protein. The sample holds about 90,000 distinct CDR3 sequences; 65% to 80% are singletons and the top ten take 20% to 25%. V shed 3 bases and J 0 bases; nucleotides not matched to a gene: 5. Germline CDR1 is DFQATT and CDR2 is SNEGSKA (reference sequence). The CDR3 has 14 amino acids. This clonotype was seen repeatedly, ten times or more. Antigen specificity is unknown.

This TCR derives from a woman between 45 and 65 years old with non-small cell lung cancer. This chain links TRBV20-1 with TRBJ2-7, with 7 bases identical to TRBD1. The sample consisted of distant non-tumor lung tissue. This CDR3 is CSARDRRSSYEQYF. The DNA of the CDR3 is TGCAGTGCTAGGGACAGGAGGAGCTCCTACGAGCAGTACTTC.